The 25 T cell receptor beta chains below all came from one sample that was sequenced in a study of blood T cell repertoires in COVID-19. Profiled with immunoSEQ multiplex PCR; TCRdb holds only in-frame clones, not every one. The data hold about 410,000 clones, with over 75% observed a single time. The sequenced sample consisted of peripheral blood. The origin of the receptors is a woman aged 40-49 years with COVID-19, enrolled during active disease.

The rearrangement uses TRBV30 and TRBJ1-2; 7 bases fit TRBD1. The CDR3 is made up of 13 amino acids. Germline-derived CDR1 and CDR2 are GTSNPN and SVGIG (reference sequence). With V trimmed by 5 bases and J by 4 bases, 7 bases remained unmatched. Here the CDR3 DNA reads TGTGCCTGGTTTATGAGACAGGGCTATGGCTACACCTTC. Its translation is CAWFMRQGYGYTF.

The rearrangement joins TRBV15 to TRBJ2-7, with a possible D match to TRBD2 (5 bases). Trimming pared 1 base from V and 2 bases from J, leaving 12 bases between. The germline V gene has CDR1 LNHNV and CDR2 YYDKDF (reference sequence). The CDR3 is 15 residues long. The CDR3 DNA reads TGTGCCACCAGCAGAGGAAGCGGTCGGGCCTACGAGCAGTACTTC. Amino acid sequence: CATSRGSGRAYEQYF.

The V call is TRBV28, the J call TRBJ1-6; D unclear. Looked up from germline, CDR1 is MDHEN and CDR2 is SYDVKM. The CDR3 is 15 residues long. The V gene lost 2 bases and the J gene lost 4 bases, with 9 bases spanning the gap. CDR3 DNA: TGTGCCAGCAGTTTAGTTGGAGGGTATAATTCACCCCTCCACTTT. It is translated as CASSLVGGYNSPLHF.

This rearrangement joins TRBV5-1 to TRBJ1-2, with TRBD1 as a possible D gene (6 bases). V was cut by 0 bases and J by 4 bases, with 16 bases left in between. The CDR3 runs to 16 residues. Germline assignment: CDR1 SGHRS and CDR2 YFSETQ. The CDR3 nucleotides read TGCGCCAGCAGCTTGGCTTTAAGGGGGTCGGGCTATGGCTACACCTTC. Protein sequence: CASSLALRGSGYGYTF.

The CDR3: CASSPRGAANTEAFF. DNA of the CDR3: TGTGCCAGTAGTCCCAGGGGCGCAGCGAACACTGAAGCTTTCTTT. The chain links TRBV19 to TRBJ1-1, with D maybe TRBD1 (6 bases). The CDR3 is made up of 15 amino acids. Germline CDR1 and CDR2: LNHDA and SQIVND (reference sequence). The V end lost 5 bases, the J end lost 1 base, and 14 bases lay between the germline ends. The whole variable domain, remainder taken from reference TRBV19 and TRBJ1-1, is DGGITQSPKYLFRKEGQNVTLSCEQNLNHDAMYWYRQDPGQGLRLIYYSQIVNDFQKGDIAEGYSVSREKKESFPLTVTSAQKNPTAFYLCASSPRGAANTEAFFGQGTRLTVV.

This clone was seen a single time. Within the sample, other DNA sequences also encode this same CDR3. V gene TRBV7-9 combines with J gene TRBJ1-5; perhaps TRBD1 as D (6 bases). This CDR3 has 12 amino acids. Germline V CDR1 and CDR2: SEHNR, FQNEAQ (reference sequence). V was cut by 4 bases and J by 10 bases, with 11 bases left in between. The CDR3 spells CASSSRGQPQHF. CDR3 coding DNA: TGTGCCAGCAGCTCCCGGGGACAACCCCAGCATTTT.

The rearrangement joins TRBV5-1 to TRBJ1-2, with 8 bases identical to TRBD1. Germline-derived CDR1 and CDR2 are SGHRS and YFSETQ. This CDR3 comprises 15 residues. The junction had 5 bases not matched to a gene; V was cut back by 0 bases and J by 4 bases. Written as DNA, the CDR3 is TGCGCCAGCAGCTTGGTGACAGGGACAGGCTATGGCTACACCTTC. This translates into CASSLVTGTGYGYTF.

The gene calls are TRBV7-8 and TRBJ1-5; possible D gene TRBD1, 5 bases. The CDR3 has 17 amino acids. V was cut by 7 bases and J by 4 bases, with 23 bases left in between. Germline V gene lookup returns CDR1 SGHVS and CDR2 FQNEAQ. The CDR3: CASIPGGNRRFNQPQHF. The CDR3, as DNA: TGTGCCAGCATCCCGGGGGGGAACAGGCGCTTTAATCAGCCCCAGCATTTT.

The chain joins TRBV12-3 or TRBV12-4 to TRBJ1-1; D is unclear. The CDR3 runs to 13 residues. The V gene lost 7 bases and the J gene lost 6 bases, with 15 bases spanning the gap. CDR3 sequence (DNA): TGTGCCAGCACTATACATCCTCGGGCTGAAGCTTTCTTT. It yields the protein CASTIHPRAEAFF.

This clone occurred once. As the CDR3 is not closed by the conserved phenylalanine or tryptophan, this likely results from a read error. The limits of the CDR3 on the DNA are not certain, so only TCRdb's listed CDR3 is given. V and J are TRBV7-9 and TRBJ1-2; the table calls TRBD1, which could not be checked here. CDR1 and CDR2 from the germline V gene are SEHNR and FQNEAQ (reference sequence). With termini counted, the CDR3 has 8 amino acids. CDR3: CASSLYNL.

The V call is TRBV7-2, the J call TRBJ2-5; 7 nucleotides agree with TRBD1. V dropped 3 bases and J dropped 4; count of bases not matched to a gene: 2. The CDR3 runs 13 residues. Germline assignment: CDR1 SGHTA and CDR2 FQGNSA. The CDR3: CASSFRGLETQYF. The CDR3 coding sequence is TGTGCCAGCAGCTTCAGGGGGTTAGAGACCCAGTACTTC.

The chain carries TRBV19 and TRBJ1-2, with 8 bases that match TRBD1. V was pared by 6 bases and J by 4 bases, with 13 bases of the junction left unmatched. Germline CDR1 and CDR2: LNHDA and SQIVND (reference sequence). CDR3 length: 16 amino acids. The CDR3 is CASSDPSWTGIYGYTF. The CDR3 DNA sequence: TGTGCCAGTAGCGACCCCTCCTGGACAGGGATCTATGGCTACACCTTC.

The J gene is TRBJ1-5, the V gene TRBV28; D uncertain. Germline values: CDR1 MDHEN, CDR2 SYDVKM. This CDR3 has 14 residues. Trimming removed 6 bases from V and 0 bases from J, with 9 bases in between. Written as DNA, the CDR3 is TGTGCCAGCAGATATTCCTATAGCAATCAGCCCCAGCATTTT. Its protein product is CASRYSYSNQPQHF.

The chain employs TRBV2 and TRBJ1-1; the match to TRBD1 covers 8 bases. This CDR3 is built from 16 residues. The V gene's germline CDR1 is SNHLY and CDR2 FYNNEI. J gave up 0 bases and V 7 bases, and 10 bases lay outside the gene matches. The DNA for the CDR3 is TGTGCCAGCATCCTTCAACCGGACAGGGTGAACACTGAAGCTTTCTTT. Translation gives CASILQPDRVNTEAFF.

The chain couples TRBV9 to TRBJ1-2; a weak D match, TRBD1 (6 bases). This CDR3 spans 13 amino acids. V was trimmed by 3 bases and J by 8 bases, leaving 14 bases between them. Germline loops: CDR1 SGDLS, CDR2 YYNGEE. CDR3 sequence reads: CASSDGRGGGYTF. DNA of the CDR3: TGTGCCAGCAGCGACGGCAGGGGTGGGGGCTACACCTTC. Complete variable domain (other parts from reference TRBV9 and TRBJ1-2): DSGVTQTPKHLITATGQRVTLRCSPRSGDLSVYWYQQSLDQGLQFLIQYYNGEERAKGNILERFSAQQFPDLHSELNLSSLELGDSALYFCASSDGRGGGYTFGSGTRLTVV.

This clone has only one observation. V usage is TRBV6-2 or TRBV6-3 and J usage is TRBJ1-5; TRBD1 might be the D (6 bases). The V end lost 5 bases, the J end lost 0 bases, and 11 bases lay between the germline ends. This CDR3 is 15 amino acids long. Germline lookup yields CDR1 MNHEY and CDR2 SVGEGT. This CDR3 reads CASSKGQHSNQPQHF. The CDR3 DNA is TGTGCCAGCAGTAAAGGACAGCATAGCAATCAGCCCCAGCATTTT.

The chain has TRBV6-2 or TRBV6-3 and TRBJ1-5; TRBD1 matches at 7 bases. V was pared by 1 base and J by 2 bases, with 2 bases of the junction left unmatched. Germline values: CDR1 MNHEY, CDR2 SVGEGT. This CDR3 is 15 amino acids long. DNA of the CDR3: TGTGCCAGCAGTTACTGGGACAGCCGCAATCAGCCCCAGCATTTT. It translates to CASSYWDSRNQPQHF.

This clone was observed once. The chain combines TRBV9 with TRBJ2-2; D unresolved. In germline, CDR1 is SGDLS, CDR2 YYNGEE. CDR3 size: 14 residues. V lost 2 bases to trimming and J lost 5 bases, with 10 bases between them. The CDR3, as DNA: TGTGCCAGCAGCGTCAATAGCCGGACCGGGGAGCTGTTTTTT. Translation gives CASSVNSRTGELFF.

V and J are TRBV28 and TRBJ1-5; D remains ambiguous. The germline gives CDR1 MDHEN, CDR2 SYDVKM. Between the trimmed V and J ends, which lost 7 bases and 5 bases, there was a span of 9 bases. The CDR3 has 12 amino acids. The CDR3 sequence is CASTWEYQPQHF. Here the CDR3 DNA reads TGTGCCAGCACCTGGGAGTATCAGCCCCAGCATTTT.

The gene calls are TRBV7-2 and TRBJ2-3; the match to TRBD1 covers 9 bases. Looked up from germline, CDR1 is SGHTA and CDR2 is FQGNSA. The CDR3 spans 16 residues. V gave up 5 bases and J gave up 0 bases; unmatched junction bases: 6. This CDR3 is CASSGGDRVSTDTQYF. CDR3 in DNA: TGTGCCAGCAGCGGCGGGGACAGGGTAAGCACAGATACGCAGTATTTT.

The rearrangement joins TRBV30 to TRBJ1-4, with TRBD1 matching over 8 bases. Germline V CDR1 and CDR2: GTSNPN, SVGIG (reference sequence). The CDR3 is made up of 15 amino acids. J lost 5 bases, V lost 2 bases, and 7 bases had no gene match. The CDR3 DNA sequence: TGTGCCTGGAGTACCGGACAGGGACAAAATGAAAAACTGTTTTTT. Its translation: CAWSTGQGQNEKLFF.

This rearrangement joins TRBV10-3 to TRBJ2-1; 9 bases map to TRBD2. V lost 0 bases and J lost 4; bases outside the gene matches: 4. This CDR3 region has 16 residues. Germline CDR1 and CDR2: ENHRY and SYGVKD. The CDR3 spells CAISESLLAGYNEQFF. DNA for the CDR3: TGTGCCATCAGTGAGTCACTGCTAGCGGGGTACAATGAGCAGTTCTTC.

On this clone: The same CDR3 is also encoded by other DNA sequences in this sample. This chain links TRBV7-2 with TRBJ1-2; 8 nucleotides match TRBD1. V was clipped by 3 bases and J by 2 bases; unmatched bases: 5. CDR3 size: 15 residues. Germline CDR1 SGHTA, CDR2 FQGNSA. The CDR3 is CASSFGQGANYGYTF. The CDR3 DNA follows: TGTGCCAGCAGCTTCGGGCAGGGGGCCAACTATGGCTACACCTTC.

This chain joins TRBV29-1 and TRBJ1-1, with 7 bases fitting TRBD1. Germline CDR1 reads SQVTM; CDR2 reads ANQGSEA. V dropped 7 bases and J dropped 11; count of bases not matched to a gene: 16. The CDR3 loop spans 13 amino acids. The CDR3 region is CSATVDRKGRAFF. The DNA for the CDR3 is TGCAGCGCTACGGTGGACAGGAAAGGTAGGGCTTTCTTT.

The V gene is TRBV2, the J gene TRBJ1-4, with D tentatively TRBD1 (5 bases). V was clipped by 6 bases and J by 4 bases, with 12 bases between them. The CDR3 is 14 amino acids. Germline values: CDR1 SNHLY, CDR2 FYNNEI. The DNA of the CDR3 is TGTGCCAGCAGACCCGACAGCGATAATGAAAAACTGTTTTTT. Translating gives CASRPDSDNEKLFF.